This T cell receptor beta chain was captured in a study of regulatory T cells in long-lasting Graves disease. Overall study findings and caveats: Sample size, which was small, may have reduced accuracy.

This clonotype was seen ten or more times. Antigen specificity is unknown. Germline V gene data show CDR1 as DFQATT and CDR2 as SNEGSKA (reference sequence). J gave up 5 bases and V 6 bases, and 9 bases lay outside the gene matches. This CDR3 is built from 15 residues. TCR beta libraries were built with iRepertoire HTBI primers and Arm-PCR of CDR3 regions. TCRdb itself ran the multiplex PCR reads through MiXCR, one entry per CDR3 protein. In the table there are more than 350,000 distinct CDR3 sequences, over 20% of which are singletons. Indicated time point: persistent/refractory GD, antithyroid drugs over 5 years with positive TRAb. Construction of the TCR library relied on RNA isolated from PBMCs.

The starting material was peripheral blood mononuclear cells (PBMCs), obtained when the disease was refractory, from a patient treated with antithyroid drugs. The TCR sequence derives from a female donor with Graves disease. The chain has TRBV20-1 and TRBJ2-5, with 13 bases that match TRBD2. The CDR3 coding sequence is TGCAGTGCGGAAAAACTAGCGGGAGGGGGGGAGACCCAGTACTTC. Its protein product is CSAEKLAGGGETQYF.